The present TCR beta chain was sequenced within a study of cytomegalovirus exposure and HLA in healthy donors. Points from the study as a whole: In all likelihood, a cluster of highly shared sequence variants was a sequencing artifact. TCR beta sequences reportedly predicted the HLA-A and HLA-B alleles of most subjects accurately. Researchers had no immune exposure information except CMV serostatus available.

To note about this clone: Antigen: not known.

It was with 60 Vbeta and 13 Jbeta primers that the PCR ran. Produced via immunoSEQ multiplex PCR; TCRdb's table is partial and in-frame only. The sample consists of about 200,000 clones, approximately 78% of them appearing once. This CDR3 has 15 residues. The V gene end was trimmed by 5 bases and the J gene end by 1 base; junction bases not matched to a gene: 8. Per the germline V gene, CDR1 is GTSNPN and CDR2 is SVGIG (reference sequence). Source material: PBMCs. The clonotype originates from a woman in her 40s in good health and CMV-seronegative. The chain carries TRBV30 and TRBJ2-5; 9 bases align to TRBD2. The CDR3 DNA sequence: TGTGCCTGGGAAGGACTAGCGCCCTTCCAAGAGACCCAGTACTTC. Protein product: CAWEGLAPFQETQYF.